This T cell receptor beta chain originates from a study of T-cell memory formation after mild COVID-19. Overall study results and limits: The CD4+ clones that contracted clustered mainly within CM and EM, and the CD8+ clones concentrated in EMRA.

Looked up from germline, CDR1 is SEHNR and CDR2 is FQNEAQ (reference sequence). The CDR3 extends over 17 amino acids. The V and J ends lost 5 bases and 2 bases respectively, with 16 bases between them. TCRdb reprocessed the 5' RACE reads with MiXCR, giving one entry per CDR3 protein. The sample records a few hundred thousand distinct CDR3 sequences, about a sixth being singletons. This clonotype was detected only a few times. Its antigen is unidentified. Sequencing was carried out using PBMCs or a T cell subset sorted from them (not recorded which). The rearrangement uses TRBV7-9 and TRBJ1-6; a possible D gene is TRBD1 (5 bases). The sequence came from a man younger than 35 who had mild COVID-19 (a few samples of this study predate the infection). Cell type and time point are not known. The CDR3 sequence is CASSPGGANAYNSPLHF. In DNA, the CDR3 is TGTGCCAGCAGCCCCGGAGGGGCCAACGCCTATAATTCACCCCTCCACTTT.